The clone carrying this T cell receptor (beta chain) was detected a few times. Its antigen is currently unknown. The sample comes from a study of T cell repertoires in cytomegalovirus infection. Study summary: Recently identified HLA-C-restricted CMV epitopes were among the peptides used. Public TCR beta signatures marked donors with CMV infection and the matching HLA.

TCRdb re-called the reads through MiXCR, storing one row per CDR3 protein. The data show about 920,000 distinct CDR3 sequences, roughly a third seen once. The CDR3 loop spans 15 amino acids. CDR1 is MGHRA, CDR2 YSYEKL, per germline. V was cut by 0 bases and J by 2 bases, with 10 bases left in between. The sequence came from a human donor in good health (CMV status not recorded). Some clones in this sample may be carry-over from other donors' samples. Material: cultured CD8+ T cells from PBMCs, obtained from culture after CMV antigen stimulation. This chain links TRBV4-1 with TRBJ1-1; the D gene is possibly TRBD1 (6 bases). CDR3 sequence: CASSQEYRANTEAFF. CDR3 nucleotide sequence: TGCGCCAGCAGCCAAGAATACAGGGCCAACACTGAAGCTTTCTTT.